This TCR beta chain was recovered during a study of response to subunit inactivated influenza vaccine. CDR3 length: 21 residues. Germline V gives CDR1 SGHAT, CDR2 FQNNGV. V was clipped by 5 bases and J by 4 bases; unmatched bases: 23. As for this clonotype: Its antigen is unknown.

MiXCR, applied by TCRdb to the RT-PCR reads, yields one record per CDR3 protein. The table has around 470,000 distinct CDR3 sequences, approximately 7.8% seen once. Study-wide results and limits: The authors offered the suggestion that each seasonal influenza vaccination recruits few new T cells.

Here the sequenced sample was PBMCs from blood, taken less than 30 months after vaccination. The chain combines TRBV11-2 with TRBJ2-5; 12 bases fit TRBD2. The clonotype was recovered from a man between 50 and 70 years old who received an inactivated influenza vaccine. CDR3 sequence (DNA): TGTGCCAGCAGCGTTCCCGGGACTAGCGGGTTATTTTTTAGCTTATTAGAGACCCAGTACTTC. This sequence encodes CASSVPGTSGLFFSLLETQYF. Together with reference TRBV11-2 and TRBJ2-5, the CDR3 gives the full variable domain: EAGVAQSPRYKIIEKRQSVAFWCNPISGHATLYWYQQILGQGPKLLIQFQNNGVVDDSQLPKDRFSAERLKGVDSTLKIQPAKLEDSAVYLCASSVPGTSGLFFSLLETQYFGPGTRLLVL.